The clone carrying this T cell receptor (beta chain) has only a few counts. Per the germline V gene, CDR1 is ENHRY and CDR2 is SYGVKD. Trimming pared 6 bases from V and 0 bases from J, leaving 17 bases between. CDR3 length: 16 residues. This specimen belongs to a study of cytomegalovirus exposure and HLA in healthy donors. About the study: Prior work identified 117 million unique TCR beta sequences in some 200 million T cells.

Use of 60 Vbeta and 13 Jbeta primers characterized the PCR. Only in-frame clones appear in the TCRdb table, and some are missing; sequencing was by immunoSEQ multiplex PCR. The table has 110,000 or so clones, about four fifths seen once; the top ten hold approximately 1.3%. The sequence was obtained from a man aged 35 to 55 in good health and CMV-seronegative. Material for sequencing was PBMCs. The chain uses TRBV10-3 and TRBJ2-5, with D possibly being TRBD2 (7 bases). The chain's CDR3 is CAIRGGGRVHQETQYF. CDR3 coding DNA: TGTGCCATCAGGGGGGGCGGGAGAGTTCACCAAGAGACCCAGTACTTC.